The 3 T cell receptor beta chains presented below share a single source sample, sequenced in a study of esophageal squamous cell carcinoma under preoperative chemotherapy. TCRdb used MiXCR to reprocess the PCR reads, holding one entry per CDR3 protein. Of over 25,000 distinct CDR3 sequences in the sample, 40% to 60% were seen once. This sample's time point: after preoperative PTX-NDP chemotherapy. Sample collection was performed from a patient given preoperative chemotherapy. Every receptor here comes from a human donor with esophageal squamous cell carcinoma. The donor label of this sample is uncertain.

The V and J genes are TRBV6-1 and TRBJ2-3; D may be TRBD1 or TRBD2 (5 bases each). The CDR3 runs 14 residues. Germline lookup yields CDR1 MNHNS and CDR2 SASEGT. CDR3 nucleotides: TGTGCGGGCAGTCGGGGACGAGCCGACGATACGCAGTATTTT. It is translated as CAGSRGRADDTQYF.

V gene TRBV28 combines with J gene TRBJ2-4; D could derive from TRBD1 or TRBD2 (5 bases each). The J call may not be correct, given that the DNA end is closer to TRBJ2-1. Germline lookup yields CDR1 MDHEN and CDR2 SYDVKM. This CDR3 comprises 12 residues. CDR3 sequence (DNA): TGTGCCAGCAGTTTGGGACACAATGAGCAGTTCTTC. Its translation: CASSLGHNEQFF.

This clonotype occurred once. The genes are TRBV6-1 and TRBJ2-4, with D possibly TRBD2 on 6 matching bases. The V gene lost 6 bases and the J gene lost 2 bases, with 14 bases spanning the gap. CDR1 is MNHNS and CDR2 is SASEGT in the germline V gene. The CDR3 covers 15 residues. Here the CDR3 DNA reads TGTGCCAGCAGCCTCGGAGGGGACCCCAAAAACATTCAGTACTTC. The encoded protein is CASSLGGDPKNIQYF.